One and the same sample provided the 18 T cell receptor beta chains below, sequenced in a study of T cell changes during pregnancy in multiple sclerosis. Repertoires were generated with immunoSEQ multiplex PCR, while TCRdb's copy carries only in-frame clones and drops some. The sample holds 44,000 or so clones; roughly nine tenths are singletons and the top ten take under 1.5%. The material sequenced was peripheral blood, taken in the first trimester of pregnancy. The origin of the receptors is a female donor in good health, enrolled as a control in a pregnancy study.

This clone was seen once. The chain employs TRBV18 and TRBJ2-7, with TRBD1 as a possible D gene (5 bases). Trimming removed 6 bases from V and 2 bases from J, with 11 bases in between. This CDR3 is 13 amino acids long. The V gene's germline CDR1 is KGHSH and CDR2 LQKENI. Here the CDR3 DNA reads TGTGCCAGCTCGACAGCAGCTCCCTACGAGCAGTACTTC. Protein sequence: CASSTAAPYEQYF.

This clone was seen only once. The sample holds other DNA sequences that translate to the same CDR3. The chain combines TRBV29-1 with TRBJ2-7; D possibly corresponds to TRBD1 (6 bases). The CDR3 loop spans 12 amino acids. Germline lookup yields CDR1 SQVTM and CDR2 ANQGSEA. Trimming pared 6 bases from V and 2 bases from J, leaving 11 bases between. CDR3 residues: CSVRGQTYEQYF. The CDR3 nucleotides read TGCAGCGTGAGGGGACAAACCTACGAGCAGTACTTC.

The chain uses TRBV29-1 and TRBJ2-5; TRBD2 aligns across 13 bases. V shed 4 bases and J 2 bases; nucleotides not matched to a gene: 4. Germline V CDR1 and CDR2: SQVTM, ANQGSEA. There are 15 residues in the CDR3. The DNA of the CDR3 is TGCAGCGTTGCCGGGACTAGCGGGAAGCAAGAGACCCAGTACTTC. Protein sequence: CSVAGTSGKQETQYF. Full variable domain (rest looked up from reference TRBV29-1 and TRBJ2-5): SAVISQKPSRDICQRGTSLTIQCQVDSQVTMMFWYRQQPGQSLTLIATANQGSEATYESGFVIDKFPISRPNLTFSTLTVSNMSPEDSSIYLCSVAGTSGKQETQYFGPGTRLLVL.

This clone was detected once. This chain links TRBV9 with TRBJ1-2; no reliable D call. Germline loops: CDR1 SGDLS, CDR2 YYNGEE. This CDR3 contains 14 residues. V was shortened by 0 bases and J by 8 bases, with 14 bases between the two germline ends. CDR3 loop: CASSVEWEGRGYTF. The CDR3 region has the DNA TGTGCCAGCAGCGTAGAGTGGGAGGGCCGGGGCTACACCTTC.

V is TRBV7-2 and J is TRBJ2-1; tentatively, D is TRBD2 (5 bases). CDR1 is SGHTA, CDR2 FQGNSA, per germline. The CDR3 contains 12 residues. Trimming cost V 5 bases and J 12 bases, with 14 bases left between them. The CDR3 DNA sequence: TGTGCCAGCAGCCCGGTCTCCGGAGGGCAGTTCTTC. Its protein product is CASSPVSGGQFF.

This chain connects TRBV28 to TRBJ2-7; D is possibly TRBD2 (6 bases). The CDR3 spans 15 residues. The germline V gene has CDR1 MDHEN and CDR2 SYDVKM. V shed 10 bases and J shed 1 base, with 20 bases lying between them. The CDR3 nucleotides read TGTGCCACAAGAGATAGTTCGGGACTTTCCTACGAGCAGTACTTC. The encoded protein is CATRDSSGLSYEQYF.

V and J are TRBV11-2 and TRBJ2-2, with TRBD2 matching over 10 bases. CDR3 size: 16 residues. The J segment lost 3 bases and the V segment lost 5 bases, leaving 6 bases of the junction unmatched. CDR1 SGHAT and CDR2 FQNNGV come from the germline V gene. The CDR3 DNA reads TGTGCCAGCAGCATAAGCGGGGGGGCTTACACCGGGGAGCTGTTTTTT. This codes for CASSISGGAYTGELFF.

The chain combines TRBV2 with TRBJ1-2; 7 bases map to TRBD1. V lost 4 bases, J lost 3 bases, and 2 bases stayed unmatched. The CDR3 is made up of 13 amino acids. Germline V gives CDR1 SNHLY, CDR2 FYNNEI. The CDR3: CASSGQGDYGYTF. The CDR3 DNA follows: TGTGCCAGCAGTGGACAGGGCGACTATGGCTACACCTTC.

This rearrangement joins TRBV25-1 to TRBJ2-3; 7 nucleotides match TRBD1. The CDR3 is made up of 14 amino acids. V lost 6 bases to trimming and J lost 2 bases; unmatched junction nucleotides: 5. Germline V gene sequence: CDR1 MGHDK, CDR2 SYGVNS. The chain's CDR3 is CASRMTGPTDTQYF. The CDR3 DNA is TGTGCCAGCAGGATGACAGGGCCCACAGATACGCAGTATTTT.

The J gene is TRBJ2-6, the V gene TRBV4-2; 9 bases align to TRBD2. Trimming took 1 base from V and 0 from J; bases not matched to a gene: 1. Germline V gives CDR1 LGHNA, CDR2 YNFKEQ. The CDR3 has 17 residues. CDR3 sequence: CASSQVAGASGANVLTF. Here the CDR3 DNA reads TGTGCCAGCAGCCAAGTAGCGGGAGCCTCTGGGGCCAACGTCCTGACTTTC.

The chain carries TRBV5-1 and TRBJ2-1; TRBD2 matches at 9 bases. The CDR3 covers 15 residues. The germline V gene has CDR1 SGHRS and CDR2 YFSETQ. The J segment lost 5 bases and the V segment lost 0 bases, leaving 3 bases of the junction unmatched. The CDR3 region is CASSLGGGGNNEQFF. The CDR3 DNA sequence: TGCGCCAGCAGCTTGGGCGGGGGGGGCAACAATGAGCAGTTCTTC. The whole variable domain, remainder taken from reference TRBV5-1 and TRBJ2-1, is KAGVTQTPRYLIKTRGQQVTLSCSPISGHRSVSWYQQTPGQGLQFLFEYFSETQRNKGNFPGRFSGRQFSNSRSEMNVSTLELGDSALYLCASSLGGGGNNEQFFGPGTRLTVL.

The V call is TRBV19, the J call TRBJ2-7; TRBD2 aligns across 7 bases. The V gene end was trimmed by 5 bases and the J gene end by 1 base; junction bases not matched to a gene: 8. CDR1 is LNHDA, CDR2 SQIVND, per germline (reference sequence). The length of the CDR3 is 15 residues. CDR3 region: CASSLAAGPSYEQYF. The CDR3 nucleotides read TGTGCCAGTAGTCTGGCAGCGGGGCCTTCCTACGAGCAGTACTTC.

The genes are TRBV30 and TRBJ2-5, with TRBD1 matching 10 bases. The junction had 7 bases not matched to a gene; V was cut back by 2 bases and J by 4 bases. Germline CDR1 reads GTSNPN; CDR2 reads SVGIG (reference sequence). CDR3 length: 15 residues. The CDR3 loop is CAWSRQGASSETQYF. CDR3 sequence (DNA): TGTGCCTGGAGTCGACAGGGGGCGTCTTCAGAGACCCAGTACTTC.

The chain combines TRBV30 with TRBJ1-4; the D gene is possibly TRBD1 (5 bases). This CDR3 is 15 amino acids long. Germline V gene sequence: CDR1 GTSNPN, CDR2 SVGIG (reference sequence). V lost 2 bases, J lost 4 bases, and 14 bases lay in between. DNA of the CDR3: TGTGCCTGGAGTAAGGGGTCCGGCTTTAATGAAAAACTGTTTTTT. It specifies CAWSKGSGFNEKLFF.

A single count supports this clone. The V call is TRBV28, the J call TRBJ2-7; 8 nucleotides agree with TRBD2. V lost 8 bases and J lost 5; bases outside the gene matches: 8. Germline V gives CDR1 MDHEN, CDR2 SYDVKM. The CDR3 is 13 amino acids. Written as DNA, the CDR3 is TGTGCCAGCGGGGGGGGCGGGAGGAACGAGCAGTACTTC. It encodes CASGGGGRNEQYF. Full variable domain (missing parts from reference TRBV28 and TRBJ2-7): DVKVTQSSRYLVKRTGEKVFLECVQDMDHENMFWYRQDPGLGLRLIYFSYDVKMKEKGDIPEGYSVSREKKERFSLILESASTNQTSMYLCASGGGGRNEQYFGPGTRLTVT.

J is TRBJ2-2 and V is TRBV28; possibly TRBD1 for D (6 bases). Germline V CDR1 and CDR2: MDHEN, SYDVKM. CDR3 length: 15 amino acids. V was clipped by 6 bases and J by 6 bases, with 17 bases between them. The CDR3 region has the DNA TGTGCCAGCAGCTTTGGGACATGGACCTCCGGGGAGCTGTTTTTT. Translating gives CASSFGTWTSGELFF.

The chain is built from TRBV10-1 and TRBJ2-5; 7 bases are shared with TRBD2. Trimming at V came to 4 bases and at J to 4 bases, leaving 3 bases not matched to a gene. The CDR3 consists of 13 residues. CDR1 and CDR2 (germline): WNHNN, SYGVQD (reference sequence). The CDR3 coding sequence is TGCGCCAGCAGTGCTCCGGGAGGAGAGACCCAGTACTTC. This sequence encodes CASSAPGGETQYF.

V is TRBV13 and J is TRBJ2-1, with 7 positions matching TRBD2. CDR3 length: 17 amino acids. V dropped 0 bases and J dropped 4; count of bases not matched to a gene: 9. Germline V gene sequence: CDR1 PRHDT, CDR2 FYEKMQ (reference sequence). DNA of the CDR3: TGTGCCAGCAGCTTAGGCCGTTTAAACGGGGGGTACAATGAGCAGTTCTTC. It encodes CASSLGRLNGGYNEQFF.